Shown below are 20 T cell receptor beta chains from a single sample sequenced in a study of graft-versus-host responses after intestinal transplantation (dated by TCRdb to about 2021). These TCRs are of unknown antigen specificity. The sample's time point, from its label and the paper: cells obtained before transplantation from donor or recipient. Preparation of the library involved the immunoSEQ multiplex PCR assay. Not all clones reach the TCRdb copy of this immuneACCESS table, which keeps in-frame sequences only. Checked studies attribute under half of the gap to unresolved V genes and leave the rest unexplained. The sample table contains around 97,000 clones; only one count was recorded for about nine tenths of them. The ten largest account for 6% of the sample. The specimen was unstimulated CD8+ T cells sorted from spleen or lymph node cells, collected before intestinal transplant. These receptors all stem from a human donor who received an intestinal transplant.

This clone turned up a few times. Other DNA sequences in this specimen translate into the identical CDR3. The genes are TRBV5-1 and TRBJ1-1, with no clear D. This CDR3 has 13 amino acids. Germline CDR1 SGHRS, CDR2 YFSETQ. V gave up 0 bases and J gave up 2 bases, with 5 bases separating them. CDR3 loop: CASSLEGNTEAFF. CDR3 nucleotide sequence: TGCGCCAGCAGCTTGGAGGGAAACACTGAAGCTTTCTTT.

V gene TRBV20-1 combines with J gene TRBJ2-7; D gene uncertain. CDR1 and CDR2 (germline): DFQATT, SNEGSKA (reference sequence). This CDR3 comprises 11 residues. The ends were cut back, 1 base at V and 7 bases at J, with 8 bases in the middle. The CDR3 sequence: CSARVGVEQYF. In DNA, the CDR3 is TGCAGTGCTAGAGTAGGAGTAGAGCAGTACTTC.

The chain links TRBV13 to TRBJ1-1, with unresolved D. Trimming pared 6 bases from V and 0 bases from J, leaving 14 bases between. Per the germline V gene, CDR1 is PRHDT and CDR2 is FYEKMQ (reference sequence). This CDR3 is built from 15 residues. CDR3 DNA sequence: TGTGCCAGCAGAATAAATCCCCGAATGAACACTGAAGCTTTCTTT. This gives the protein CASRINPRMNTEAFF.

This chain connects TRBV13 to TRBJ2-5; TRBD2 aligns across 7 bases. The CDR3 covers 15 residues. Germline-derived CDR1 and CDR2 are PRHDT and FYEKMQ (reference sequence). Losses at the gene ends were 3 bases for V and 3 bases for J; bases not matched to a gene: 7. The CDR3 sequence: CASSFGGGAEETQYF. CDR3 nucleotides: TGTGCCAGCAGCTTTGGGGGAGGGGCGGAAGAGACCCAGTACTTC.

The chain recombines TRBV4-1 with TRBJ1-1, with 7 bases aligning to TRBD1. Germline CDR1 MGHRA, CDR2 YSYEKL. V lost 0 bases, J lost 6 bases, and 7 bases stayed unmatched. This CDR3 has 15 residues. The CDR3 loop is CASSQDGTGDPEAFF. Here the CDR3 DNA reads TGCGCCAGCAGCCAAGATGGAACAGGGGACCCTGAAGCTTTCTTT.

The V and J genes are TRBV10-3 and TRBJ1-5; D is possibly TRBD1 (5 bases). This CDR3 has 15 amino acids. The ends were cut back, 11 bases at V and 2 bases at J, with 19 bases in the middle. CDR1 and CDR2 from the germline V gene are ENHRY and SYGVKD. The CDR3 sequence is CASLGELAGNQPQHF. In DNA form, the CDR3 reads TGTGCCTCTTTAGGGGAGCTTGCGGGCAATCAGCCCCAGCATTTT.

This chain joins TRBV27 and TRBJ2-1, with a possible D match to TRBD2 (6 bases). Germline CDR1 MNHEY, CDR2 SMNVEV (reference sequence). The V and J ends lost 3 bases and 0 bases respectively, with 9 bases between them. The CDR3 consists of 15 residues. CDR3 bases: TGTGCCAGCAGTTTTCGGGGGAGCTCCTACAATGAGCAGTTCTTC. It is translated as CASSFRGSSYNEQFF.

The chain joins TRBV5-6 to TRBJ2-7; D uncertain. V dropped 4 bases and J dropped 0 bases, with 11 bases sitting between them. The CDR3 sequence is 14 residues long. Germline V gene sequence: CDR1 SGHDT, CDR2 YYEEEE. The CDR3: CASSLQLTSYEQYF. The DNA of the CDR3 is TGTGCCAGCAGCCTACAGCTTACCTCCTACGAGCAGTACTTC.

CDR3 sequence reads: CSVEDRQGVYNEQFF. The CDR3 region has the DNA TGCAGCGTTGAAGATCGACAGGGGGTCTACAATGAGCAGTTCTTC. The chain has TRBV29-1 and TRBJ2-1, with 9 bases that match TRBD1. The CDR3 runs 15 residues. CDR1 SQVTM and CDR2 ANQGSEA come from the germline V gene. V trimming: 0 bases; J trimming: 3 bases; junction bases outside the gene matches: 3.

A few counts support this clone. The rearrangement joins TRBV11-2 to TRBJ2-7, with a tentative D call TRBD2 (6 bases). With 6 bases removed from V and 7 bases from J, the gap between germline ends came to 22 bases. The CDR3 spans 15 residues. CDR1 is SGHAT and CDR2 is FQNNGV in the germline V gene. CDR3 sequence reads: CASRLSREEMGEQYF. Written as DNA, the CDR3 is TGTGCCAGCAGGCTCTCGAGGGAGGAAATGGGGGAGCAGTACTTC.

CDR3 nucleotides: TGTGCCAGCAGCGGAACGCTAGAATTCTACGAGCAGTACTTC. This translates into CASSGTLEFYEQYF. This chain connects TRBV6-5 to TRBJ2-7; D remains ambiguous. Looked up from germline, CDR1 is MNHEY and CDR2 is SVGAGI. Trimming pared 6 bases from V and 3 bases from J, leaving 15 bases between. The CDR3 runs 14 residues.

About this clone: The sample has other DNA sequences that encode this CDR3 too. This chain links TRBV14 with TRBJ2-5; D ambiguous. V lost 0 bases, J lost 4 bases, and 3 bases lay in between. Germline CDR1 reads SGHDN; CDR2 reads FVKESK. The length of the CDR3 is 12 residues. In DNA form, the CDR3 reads TGTGCCAGCAGCCAAGAGGGAGAGACCCAGTACTTC. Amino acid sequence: CASSQEGETQYF.

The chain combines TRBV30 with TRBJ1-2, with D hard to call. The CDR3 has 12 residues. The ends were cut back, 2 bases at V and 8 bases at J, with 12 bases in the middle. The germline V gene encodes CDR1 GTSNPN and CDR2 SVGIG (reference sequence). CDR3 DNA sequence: TGTGCCTGGAGTACCCAGACGGAGGGCTACACCTTC. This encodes CAWSTQTEGYTF.

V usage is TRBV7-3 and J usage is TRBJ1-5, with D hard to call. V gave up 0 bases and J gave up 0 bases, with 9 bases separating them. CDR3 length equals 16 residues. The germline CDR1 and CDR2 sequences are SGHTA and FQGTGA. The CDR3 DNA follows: TGTGCCAGCAGCTTAACGGGGAGTTATAGCAATCAGCCCCAGCATTTT. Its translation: CASSLTGSYSNQPQHF.

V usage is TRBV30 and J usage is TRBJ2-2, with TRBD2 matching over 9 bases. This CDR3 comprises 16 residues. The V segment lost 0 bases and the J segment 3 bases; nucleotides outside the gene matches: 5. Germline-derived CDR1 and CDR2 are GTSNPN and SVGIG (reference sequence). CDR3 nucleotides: TGTGCCTGGAGTGTTCTCCTAGCGGGATACACCGGGGAGCTGTTTTTT. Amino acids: CAWSVLLAGYTGELFF.

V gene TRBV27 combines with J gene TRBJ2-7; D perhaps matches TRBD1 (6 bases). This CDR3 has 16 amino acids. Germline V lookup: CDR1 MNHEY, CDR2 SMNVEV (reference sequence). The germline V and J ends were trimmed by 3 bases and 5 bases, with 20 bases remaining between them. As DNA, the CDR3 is TGTGCCAGCAGTTTTCCGATTGACAGGCCTAAACACGAGCAGTACTTC. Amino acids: CASSFPIDRPKHEQYF.

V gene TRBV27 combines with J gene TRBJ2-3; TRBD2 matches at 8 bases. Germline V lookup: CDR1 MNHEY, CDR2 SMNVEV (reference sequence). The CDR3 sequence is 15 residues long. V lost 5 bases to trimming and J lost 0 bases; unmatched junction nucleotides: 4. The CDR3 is CASSTGTRSTDTQYF. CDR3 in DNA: TGTGCCAGCAGTACTGGGACTAGGAGCACAGATACGCAGTATTTT.

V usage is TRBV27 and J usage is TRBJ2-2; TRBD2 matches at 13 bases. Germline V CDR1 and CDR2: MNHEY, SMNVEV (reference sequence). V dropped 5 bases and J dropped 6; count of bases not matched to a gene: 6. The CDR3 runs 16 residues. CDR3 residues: CASSTGTSGVAGELFF. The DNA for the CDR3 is TGTGCCAGCAGTACCGGGACTAGCGGGGTGGCCGGGGAGCTGTTTTTT.

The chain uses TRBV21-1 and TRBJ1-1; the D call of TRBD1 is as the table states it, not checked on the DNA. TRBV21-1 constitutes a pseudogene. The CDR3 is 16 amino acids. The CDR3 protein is CASSKRDRDSNTEAFF. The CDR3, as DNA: TGTGCCAGCAGCAAAAGGGACAGGGATTCGAACACTGAAGCTTTCTTT.

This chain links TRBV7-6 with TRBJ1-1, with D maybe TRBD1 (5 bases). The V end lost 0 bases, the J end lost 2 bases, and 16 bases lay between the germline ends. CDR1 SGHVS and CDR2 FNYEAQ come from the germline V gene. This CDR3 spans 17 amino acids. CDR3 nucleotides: TGTGCCAGCAGCTTAGCACGCCCAGGGTGCGGAAACACTGAAGCTTTCTTT. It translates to CASSLARPGCGNTEAFF.